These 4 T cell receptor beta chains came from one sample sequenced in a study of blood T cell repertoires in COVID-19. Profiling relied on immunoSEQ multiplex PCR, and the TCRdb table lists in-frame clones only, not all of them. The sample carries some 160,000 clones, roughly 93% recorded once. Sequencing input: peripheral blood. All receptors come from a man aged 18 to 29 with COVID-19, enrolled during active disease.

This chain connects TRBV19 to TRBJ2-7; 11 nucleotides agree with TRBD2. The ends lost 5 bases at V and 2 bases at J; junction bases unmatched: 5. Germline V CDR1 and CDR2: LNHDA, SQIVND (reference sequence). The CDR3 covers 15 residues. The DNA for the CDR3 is TGTGCCAGTAGTGTCGCTAGCGGGAGGCCCTACGAGCAGTACTTC. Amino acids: CASSVASGRPYEQYF.

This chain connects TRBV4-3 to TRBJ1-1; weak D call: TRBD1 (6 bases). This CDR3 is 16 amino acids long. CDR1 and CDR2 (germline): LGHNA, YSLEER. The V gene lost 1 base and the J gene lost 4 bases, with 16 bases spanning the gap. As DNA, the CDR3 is TGCGCCAGCAGCCAAGGGGCGTCAGGGGTAGTCACTGAAGCTTTCTTT. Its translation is CASSQGASGVVTEAFF.

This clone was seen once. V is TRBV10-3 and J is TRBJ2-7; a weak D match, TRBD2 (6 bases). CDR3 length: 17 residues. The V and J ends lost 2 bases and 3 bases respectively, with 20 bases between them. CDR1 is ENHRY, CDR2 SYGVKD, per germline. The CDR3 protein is CAISEPEGGLANYEQYF. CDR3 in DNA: TGTGCCATCAGTGAGCCTGAAGGTGGGCTAGCGAACTACGAGCAGTACTTC.

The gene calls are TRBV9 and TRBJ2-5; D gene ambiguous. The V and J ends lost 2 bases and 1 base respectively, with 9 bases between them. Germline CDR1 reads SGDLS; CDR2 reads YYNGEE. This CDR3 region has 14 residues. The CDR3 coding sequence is TGTGCCAGCAGCGTGGGCCAGTCCCAAGAGACCCAGTACTTC. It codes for CASSVGQSQETQYF.